Sequencing of this T cell receptor (beta chain) was carried out in a study of blood T cell repertoires in COVID-19. Across the study: Acute and convalescent COVID-19 specimens originated in the United States, Italy and Spain. From T cells, B-cell-depleted T cells, or PBMCs came the material, which was cDNA or gDNA.

Germline values: CDR1 SQVTM, CDR2 ANQGSEA. The CDR3 is 12 residues long. Trimming stripped 6 bases from V and 7 bases from J, with 15 bases between. Under the authors' procedure: Estimated nucleated cell counts came from reference gene primer amplification. Assay used: immunoSEQ multiplex PCR; TCRdb lists only in-frame clones, some missing. The V and J calls and clone size come from that table; D and trimming were worked out from the DNA. The sample shows over 200,000 clones, less than 90% of them seen only once. V is TRBV29-1 and J is TRBJ1-2; the D gene is possibly TRBD1 (5 bases). The sequenced sample consisted of peripheral blood. The TCR was taken from a middle-aged man with active or convalescent COVID-19. For the CDR3, the DNA is TGCAGCGTCGGGGCGGGAGCCCCTGGCTACACCTTC. Translated: CSVGAGAPGYTF.